This TCR beta chain came from a study of ipilimumab plus nivolumab after autologous stem cell transplantation. Study information: A median of about 8 nivolumab and four to six ipilimumab doses were given. Both relapsed and primary refractory DLBCL were included.

Ipilimumab, 1 mg/kg, started 14 to 28 days after autologous transplant. Profiled with immunoSEQ multiplex PCR; TCRdb holds only in-frame clones, not every one. Among around 21,000 clones listed, 77% were seen once. The CDR3 sequence is 15 residues long. Looked up from germline, CDR1 is MNHEY and CDR2 is SVGAGI. Deletions cut 0 bases from V and 4 bases from J, with 12 bases between. The sample was PBMCs, taken in a trial of ipilimumab plus nivolumab as post-transplant consolidation. The chain is built from TRBV6-5 and TRBJ1-2; D unclear. This TCR derives from a male donor with diffuse large B-cell lymphoma. The DNA for the CDR3 is TGTGCCAGCAGTTACTCGTTTTCCGGCCCCTATGGCTACACCTTC. The encoded protein is CASSYSFSGPYGYTF.